This paragraph covers one T cell receptor beta chain sequence. This sample is part of a study of blood T cell repertoires in COVID-19. Background on the study: Both acute and convalescent COVID-19 samples were obtained from the United States, Italy and Spain. Nucleic acid was either cDNA or gDNA, and it came from T cells, B-cell-depleted T cells, or PBMCs.

Trimming at V came to 7 bases and at J to 6 bases, leaving 7 bases not matched to a gene. The CDR3 length is 14 residues. Germline V CDR1 and CDR2: LGHNA, YNFKEQ. In the source study's methods: From reference gene primer amplification, estimates of nucleated cell counts were derived. Clones were sequenced by immunoSEQ multiplex PCR, and TCRdb holds only the in-frame ones, with some missing. The DNA was the basis for D and trimming; V, J and clone size are from that table. The sample contains approximately 200,000 clones, about 80% of which appear only once. This TCR was recovered from a woman in her 30s who had recovered from COVID-19. The chain joins TRBV4-2 to TRBJ2-2; 8 bases map to TRBD2. The sample taken for sequencing was peripheral blood. DNA of the CDR3: TGTGCCAGCATGAGGCTAGCGGGTTCCGGGGAGCTGTTTTTT. Translating it yields CASMRLAGSGELFF.